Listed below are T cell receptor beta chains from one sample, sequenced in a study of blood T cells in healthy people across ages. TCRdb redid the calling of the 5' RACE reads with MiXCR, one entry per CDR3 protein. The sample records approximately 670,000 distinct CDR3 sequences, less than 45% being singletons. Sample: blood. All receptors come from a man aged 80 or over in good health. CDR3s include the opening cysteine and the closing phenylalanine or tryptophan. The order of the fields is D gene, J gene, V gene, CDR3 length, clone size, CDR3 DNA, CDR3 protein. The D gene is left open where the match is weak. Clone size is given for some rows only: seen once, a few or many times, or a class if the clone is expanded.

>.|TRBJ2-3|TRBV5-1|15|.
TGCGCCAGCAGCTTACAGGGTCCCTACACAGATACGCAGTATTTT
CASSLQGPYTDTQYF
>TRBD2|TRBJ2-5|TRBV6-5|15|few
TGTGCCAGCAGTCCTACCAAGCGGGGGGGGGAGACCCAGTACTTC
CASSPTKRGGETQYF
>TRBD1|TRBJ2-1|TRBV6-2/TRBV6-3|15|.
TGTGCCAGCAGTTACGCGACAGGGGCGAGGGGTGAGCAGTTCTTC
CASSYATGARGEQFF
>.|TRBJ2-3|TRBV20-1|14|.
TGCAGTGCTAGAGATCGAGGGGGCACAGATACGCAGTATTTT
CSARDRGGTDTQYF
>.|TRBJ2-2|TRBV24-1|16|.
TGTGCCACCAGTGATTTGCATAGGGGAAACACCGGGGAGCTGTTTTTT
CATSDLHRGNTGELFF
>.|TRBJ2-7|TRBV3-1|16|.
TGTGCCAGCAGCCAAGATCCAGGCAGTCGTGCCTACGGGCAGTACTTC
CASSQDPGSRAYGQYF
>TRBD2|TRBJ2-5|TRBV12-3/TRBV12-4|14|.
TGTGCCAGCAGTCCCAGCGGGAGGACAGAGACCCAGTACTTC
CASSPSGRTETQYF
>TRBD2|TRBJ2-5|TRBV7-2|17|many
TGTGCCAGCAGCTCGGGGACTAGCGGGGGGCCCCGTGAGACCCAGTACTTC
CASSSGTSGGPRETQYF
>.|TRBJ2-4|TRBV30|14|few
TGTGCCTGGAGCCTTAGAAAAGCCAAAAACATTCAGTACTTC
CAWSLRKAKNIQYF
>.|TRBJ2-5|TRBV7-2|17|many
TGTGCCAGCAGCTTAGCGGCTTTTAACAGCTTGCCGGAGACCCAGTACTTC
CASSLAAFNSLPETQYF
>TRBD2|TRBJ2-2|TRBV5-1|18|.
TGCGCCAGCAGCTACTCCCGCTCGGGAGGCCAGAACACCGGGGAGCTGTTTTTT
CASSYSRSGGQNTGELFF
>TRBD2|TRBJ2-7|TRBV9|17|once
TGTGCCAGCAGCGTAGGTTTAGCGGGGGGGCCCCCGTACGAGCAGTACTTC
CASSVGLAGGPPYEQYF
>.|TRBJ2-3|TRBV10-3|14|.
TGTGCCATCAGTGAGTCAGAACAGGCCCCTACGCAGTATTTT
CAISESEQAPTQYF
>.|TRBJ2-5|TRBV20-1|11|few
TGCAGTGCCATGAAACAAGAGACCCAGTACTTC
CSAMKQETQYF
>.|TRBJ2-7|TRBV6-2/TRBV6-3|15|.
TGTGCCAGCAGTTATCGTGCAGGGCGGTACAATGAGCAGTACTTC
CASSYRAGRYNEQYF
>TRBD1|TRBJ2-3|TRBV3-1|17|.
TGTGCCAGCAGCCAAAGGGGGGGACAGGGGGGAACAGATACGCAGTATTTT
CASSQRGGQGGTDTQYF
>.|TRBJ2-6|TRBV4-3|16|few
TGCGCCAGCAGCCAAGATCAAGGGGTTGGGGCCAACGTCCTGACTTTC
CASSQDQGVGANVLTF
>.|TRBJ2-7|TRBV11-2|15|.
TGTGCCAGCAGCCGGCAGGGGATAAAGGGGGACGAGCAGTACTTC
CASSRQGIKGDEQYF
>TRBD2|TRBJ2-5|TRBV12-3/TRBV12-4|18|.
TGTGCCAGCAGTTTAGAGTCCACTAGCGGGAGTTGGGAAGAGACCCAGTACTTC
CASSLESTSGSWEETQYF
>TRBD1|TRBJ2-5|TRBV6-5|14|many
TGTGCCAGCAGCCCGGACAGGGGCAGGGAGACCCAGTACTTC
CASSPDRGRETQYF
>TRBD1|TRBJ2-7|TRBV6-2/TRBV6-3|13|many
TGTGCCAGCAGTCGGACAGGGAGTAACGAGCAGTACTTC
CASSRTGSNEQYF
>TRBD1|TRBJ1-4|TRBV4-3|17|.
TGCGCCAGCAGCCGGAGAAGGGCGAGACAGGGGTATGAAAAACTGTTTTTT
CASSRRRARQGYEKLFF
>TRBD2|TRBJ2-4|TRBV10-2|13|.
TGCGCCAGCGGGGAGCGGGGGGGAAACATTCAGTACTTC
CASGERGGNIQYF
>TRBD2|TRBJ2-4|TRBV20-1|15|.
TGCAGTGCTAGAGAAGCGGGAGTTTTCTACAATGAGCAGTACTTC
CSAREAGVFYNEQYF
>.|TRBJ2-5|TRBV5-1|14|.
TGCGCCAGCAGCGTGGAATGGGGCCAAGAGACCCAGTACTTC
CASSVEWGQETQYF
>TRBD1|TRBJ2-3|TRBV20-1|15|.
TGCAGTGCTAGAGATCCGGGACAGGCCACAGATACGCAGTATTTT
CSARDPGQATDTQYF
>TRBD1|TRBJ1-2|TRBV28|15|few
TGTGCCAGCAGAGAACAGGGGTTAGCTGACTATGGCTACACCTTC
CASREQGLADYGYTF
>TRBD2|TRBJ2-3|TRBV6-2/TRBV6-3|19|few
TGTGCCAGCAGTTCTGGCGGGACTAGCGGGAGTTCCCTTCGAGATACGCAGTATTTT
CASSSGGTSGSSLRDTQYF
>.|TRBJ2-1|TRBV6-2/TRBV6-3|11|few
TGTGCCAGCAGTAGGGTAGATGAGCAGTTCTTC
CASSRVDEQFF
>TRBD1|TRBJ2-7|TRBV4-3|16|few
TGCGCCAGCAGCCAAGAAAGGCTGGACAGGGGCTACGAGCAGTACTTC
CASSQERLDRGYEQYF
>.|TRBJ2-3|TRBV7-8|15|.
TGTGCCAGCAGCTTAGCCAGGGTCAGAACAGATACGCAGTATTTT
CASSLARVRTDTQYF
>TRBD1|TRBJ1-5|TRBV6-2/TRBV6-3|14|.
TGTGCCAGCACGACAGGGACAATCAATCAGCCCCAGCATTTT
CASTTGTINQPQHF
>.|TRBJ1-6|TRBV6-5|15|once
TGTGCCAGCAGACAGTCCACAGGGTATAATTCACCCCTCCACTTT
CASRQSTGYNSPLHF
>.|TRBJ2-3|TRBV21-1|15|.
TGTGCCAGCAGCAAAGCGGACTCCCACACAGATACGCAGTATTTT
CASSKADSHTDTQYF
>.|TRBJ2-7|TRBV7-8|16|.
TGTGCCAGCAGCTTGAGGCCCACGGGACACATCTACGAGCAGTACTTC
CASSLRPTGHIYEQYF
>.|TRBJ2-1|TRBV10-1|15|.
TGCGCCAGCAGTGGGGGGGCCGGACGGGCAAATGAGCAGTTCTTC
CASSGGAGRANEQFF
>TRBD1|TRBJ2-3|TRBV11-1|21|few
TGTGCCAGCAGCTTACGTTTAACAGGGGTTCGTCGTTTGGATAACACAGATACGCAGTATTTT
CASSLRLTGVRRLDNTDTQYF
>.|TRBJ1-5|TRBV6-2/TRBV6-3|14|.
TGTGCCAGCAGTTACGGGGCTAGCAATCAGCCCCAGCATTTT
CASSYGASNQPQHF
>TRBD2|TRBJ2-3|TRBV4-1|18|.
TGCGCCAGCAGCCAAAGGGGGCGGACTAGCGGGATATCAGATACGCAGTATTTT
CASSQRGRTSGISDTQYF
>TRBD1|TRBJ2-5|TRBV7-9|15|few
TGTGCCAGCAGCCTGACAGGGGTCACCGGGGAGACCCAGTACTTC
CASSLTGVTGETQYF